This is a list of T cell receptor beta chains from one sample in a study of blood T cell repertoires in COVID-19. This table comes from immunoSEQ multiplex PCR, and its TCRdb copy is limited to in-frame clones, with some not included. The sample yields 140,000 to 150,000 clones, approximately 80% seen once. The sequenced sample consisted of peripheral blood. The source of these receptors is a man in his forties or fifties with acute or convalescent COVID-19. CDR3s include the opening cysteine and the closing phenylalanine or tryptophan.

J gene: TRBJ1-4; V gene: TRBV7-6; CDR3 protein: CASSLGQGWTNEKLFF
J gene: TRBJ2-3; V gene: TRBV24-1; CDR3 protein: CATSDTGTGSTDTQYF
J gene: TRBJ2-2; V gene: TRBV11-3; CDR3 protein: CASSSPGQGSRGGELFF
J gene: TRBJ2-5; V gene: TRBV15; CDR3 protein: CATSRGGSGGKTQYF
J gene: TRBJ2-3; V gene: TRBV12-2; CDR3 protein: CASRLDNSGEATDTQYF
J gene: TRBJ2-2; V gene: TRBV12-1; CDR3 protein: CASRRSTSGSPNTGELFF
J gene: TRBJ1-2; V gene: TRBV7-2; CDR3 protein: CASSDRAVLYGYTF
J gene: TRBJ2-2; V gene: TRBV2; CDR3 protein: CASSAQGGNTGELFF
J gene: TRBJ1-1; V gene: TRBV18; CDR3 protein: CASSQSTGGNTEAFF
J gene: TRBJ1-2; V gene: TRBV29-1; CDR3 protein: CSVGGDRRGYTF
J gene: TRBJ2-7; V gene: TRBV6-5; CDR3 protein: CASRDRLGAEQYF
J gene: TRBJ2-2; V gene: TRBV6-1; CDR3 protein: CASGANTGELFF
J gene: TRBJ1-2; V gene: TRBV6-5; CDR3 protein: CASKSRQGYGYTF
J gene: TRBJ1-1; V gene: TRBV10-3; CDR3 protein: CAISRLNTEAFF
J gene: TRBJ2-3; V gene: TRBV5-1; CDR3 protein: CASGPGQGLTDTQYF
J gene: TRBJ1-1; V gene: TRBV11-2; CDR3 protein: CASSLDEQAEAFF
J gene: TRBJ1-2; V gene: TRBV18; CDR3 protein: CASSSGQGMGGYTF
J gene: TRBJ1-2; V gene: TRBV6-6; CDR3 protein: CASRGQGGGYTF
J gene: TRBJ1-2; V gene: TRBV5-4; CDR3 protein: CASSLSTEGYTF
J gene: TRBJ1-2; V gene: TRBV5-5; CDR3 protein: CASSPGLTPNYGYTF
J gene: TRBJ2-1; V gene: TRBV25-1; CDR3 protein: CASSHRQGEYNEQFF
J gene: TRBJ1-2; V gene: TRBV20-1; CDR3 protein: CSASPDTNYGYTF
J gene: TRBJ1-1; V gene: TRBV7-2; CDR3 protein: CASSFVSLNTEAFF
J gene: TRBJ2-5; V gene: TRBV4-1; CDR3 protein: CASSQEAAGKETQYF
J gene: TRBJ2-1; V gene: TRBV5-6; CDR3 protein: CASSLDWFRTDNEQFF
J gene: TRBJ2-7; V gene: TRBV29-1; CDR3 protein: CSVRTGYEQYF
J gene: TRBJ2-3; V gene: TRBV3-1/TRBV3-2; CDR3 protein: CASSQASPDTQYF
J gene: TRBJ1-6; V gene: TRBV9; CDR3 protein: CASSSTGLSNSPLHF
J gene: TRBJ1-2; V gene: TRBV28; CDR3 protein: CASRTSNYGYTF
J gene: TRBJ2-7; V gene: TRBV11-1; CDR3 protein: CASSLERDSYEQYF
J gene: TRBJ2-5; V gene: TRBV18; CDR3 protein: CASSPPEASGRKETQYF
J gene: TRBJ1-5; V gene: TRBV6-5; CDR3 protein: CASNAVSNQPQHF
J gene: TRBJ1-1; V gene: TRBV13; CDR3 protein: CASSFTGSLENTEAFF
J gene: TRBJ2-3; V gene: TRBV5-4; CDR3 protein: CASSLRADTQYF
J gene: TRBJ2-1; V gene: TRBV28; CDR3 protein: CASTRTGPYNEQFF
J gene: TRBJ1-1; V gene: TRBV2; CDR3 protein: CASSDLGRSTEAFF
J gene: TRBJ1-3; V gene: TRBV2; CDR3 protein: CASTLTGSGNTIYF